The 8 T cell receptor beta chains below come from one sample, sequenced in a study of shared clonotypes between healthy human individuals (dated by TCRdb to the early 2020s). The library was obtained by the immunoSEQ multiplex PCR assay. TCRdb provides this immuneACCESS table in a form limited to in-frame rearrangements. Some clones are lacking; in checked studies, under half of them reflect an unresolved V gene, and why the rest are absent is not known. This sample holds around 1.6 million clones; 95% to 99% were observed only once. The top ten clonotypes cover about 0.45% of the sample. The specimen was naive CD4+ T cells sorted from blood. The sample's cell subset or site, from its label and the paper: CD45RA+ positively selected. The receptors were sampled from a man aged 25-45 years in good health.

CDR3 bases: TGTGCCACCGATCGCCTCCAGGGATACGAGCAGTACTTC. Translation: CATDRLQGYEQYF. The V gene is TRBV13, the J gene TRBJ2-7, with D maybe TRBD1 (5 bases). The ends were cut back, 10 bases at V and 4 bases at J, with 17 bases in the middle. This CDR3 is 13 amino acids long. Germline loops: CDR1 PRHDT, CDR2 FYEKMQ (reference sequence).

In DNA, the CDR3 is TGTGCCAGCAGTGCTAGCGGGGGAACCTCCTACGAGCAGTACTTC. Amino acid sequence: CASSASGGTSYEQYF. This chain uses TRBV2 with TRBJ2-7; the match to TRBD2 covers 10 bases. V was pared by 4 bases and J by 0 bases, with 3 bases of the junction left unmatched. The CDR3 contains 15 residues. Per germline, CDR1 SNHLY and CDR2 FYNNEI.

J is TRBJ2-1 and V is TRBV5-4, with 8 bases identical to TRBD2. The CDR3 extends over 15 amino acids. Germline V gives CDR1 SGHNT, CDR2 YYREEE (reference sequence). The V gene end was trimmed by 4 bases and the J gene end by 4 bases; junction bases not matched to a gene: 7. The CDR3 loop reads CASSTAGVKYNEQFF. The CDR3 region has the DNA TGTGCCAGCAGCACAGCGGGAGTCAAATACAATGAGCAGTTCTTC.

The chain has TRBV5-1 and TRBJ2-7; D might be TRBD2 (5 bases). V gave up 4 bases and J gave up 6 bases, with 20 bases separating them. The CDR3 is 15 amino acids. Germline lookup yields CDR1 SGHRS and CDR2 YFSETQ. In DNA, the CDR3 is TGCGCCAGCAGCGATCTAGCTACCCAAAATGGCGAGCAGTACTTC. Translation: CASSDLATQNGEQYF.

The chain couples TRBV18 to TRBJ2-7; a possible D gene is TRBD1 (6 bases). Trimming removed 2 bases at V and 3 bases at J, with 11 bases between. The CDR3 is 14 residues long. The V gene's germline CDR1 is KGHSH and CDR2 LQKENI. CDR3 amino acids: CASSPLLGGYEQYF. The CDR3 DNA reads TGTGCCAGCTCACCATTGTTAGGGGGCTACGAGCAGTACTTC.

The V gene is TRBV19, the J gene TRBJ2-1, with 9 bases lining up with TRBD2. This CDR3 is 16 amino acids long. V dropped 3 bases and J dropped 5; count of bases not matched to a gene: 8. Germline V gives CDR1 LNHDA, CDR2 SQIVND (reference sequence). This CDR3 reads CASSIPLAGHNNEQFF. CDR3 bases: TGTGCCAGTAGTATCCCCCTAGCGGGACACAACAATGAGCAGTTCTTC.

The V gene is TRBV5-5, the J gene TRBJ2-1; no reliable D call. The CDR3 has 14 amino acids. Germline values: CDR1 SGHKS, CDR2 YYEKEE (reference sequence). Deletions cut 0 bases from V and 8 bases from J, with 12 bases between. CDR3 coding DNA: TGTGCCAGCAGCTTGGACGCGTTGAAGGATGAGCAGTTCTTC. Its protein product is CASSLDALKDEQFF.

V and J are TRBV5-4 and TRBJ2-5, with 7 bases fitting TRBD1. Germline CDR1 is SGHNT and CDR2 is YYREEE (reference sequence). The V and J ends lost 0 bases and 4 bases, in that order; junction bases with no gene match: 6. This CDR3 contains 15 residues. This CDR3 reads CASSLAVRGRETQYF. CDR3 bases: TGTGCCAGCAGCTTGGCGGTAAGGGGGCGAGAGACCCAGTACTTC.